One sample yielded the 21 T cell receptor beta chains listed below, sequenced in a study of regulatory and conventional T cells in RAG deficiency. Genomic DNA came from blood conventional CD4+ T cells gated CD25-low CD127-high. Clones were sequenced by immunoSEQ multiplex PCR, and TCRdb holds only the in-frame ones, with some missing. The sample consists of roughly 35,000 clones, about 70% of them appearing once. The sample was also reused in another study, on regulatory T cells. Per that study: Amplification used 52 TRBV primers and 13 TRBJ primers.

The sample taken for sequencing was CD4+ effector T cells sorted from blood. All receptors derive from a human donor in good health.

The chain carries TRBV18 and TRBJ1-5, with D perhaps matching TRBD1 (5 bases). V gave up 3 bases and J gave up 0 bases, with 9 bases separating them. Germline V gives CDR1 KGHSH, CDR2 LQKENI. The CDR3 runs to 15 residues. Written as DNA, the CDR3 is TGTGCCAGCTCACCGATCAGGGATAGCAATCAGCCCCAGCATTTT. Its protein is CASSPIRDSNQPQHF.

V and J are TRBV5-4 and TRBJ2-1; 7 nucleotides line up with TRBD1. Germline CDR1 reads SGHNT; CDR2 reads YYREEE (reference sequence). Unmatched junction bases numbered 6, after V lost 4 bases and J lost 5 bases. The CDR3 totals 14 residues. CDR3 nucleotides: TGTGCCAGCAGCGGCCGGGACAGAGACAATGAGCAGTTCTTC. Amino acid sequence: CASSGRDRDNEQFF.

This chain connects TRBV7-2 to TRBJ2-2, with D perhaps TRBD1 or TRBD2 (5 bases each). V lost 3 bases and J lost 7, with 18 bases in between. The germline CDR1 and CDR2 sequences are SGHTA and FQGNSA. The CDR3 spans 16 residues. The CDR3 loop reads CASSLGVIASIGELFF. The CDR3 DNA sequence: TGTGCCAGCAGCTTGGGGGTGATAGCTTCTATCGGGGAGCTGTTTTTT.

The rearrangement links TRBV4-1 to TRBJ2-5; D gene uncertain. Germline V gene data show CDR1 as MGHRA and CDR2 as YSYEKL. Trimming removed 4 bases from V and 5 bases from J, with 11 bases in between. The CDR3 sequence is 13 residues long. CDR3 residues: CASSLLPRETQYF. As DNA, the CDR3 is TGCGCCAGCAGCCTCCTGCCTAGGGAGACCCAGTACTTC.

V is TRBV5-1 and J is TRBJ2-2, with 7 nucleotides matching TRBD1. The J segment lost 1 base and the V segment lost 5 bases, leaving 5 bases of the junction unmatched. The CDR3 length is 15 residues. The germline CDR1 and CDR2 sequences are SGHRS and YFSETQ. CDR3 sequence: CASRPGGQNTGELFF. CDR3 sequence (DNA): TGCGCCAGCAGGCCAGGGGGACAGAACACCGGGGAGCTGTTTTTT.

This clone came up a few times. The chain combines TRBV6-5 with TRBJ2-7; TRBD1 might be the D (5 bases). CDR1 is MNHEY, CDR2 SVGAGI, per germline. V dropped 5 bases and J dropped 2 bases, with 16 bases sitting between them. The CDR3 has 15 amino acids. CDR3 in amino acids: CASSTTGGPTYEQYF. The CDR3 bases are TGTGCCAGCAGTACAACAGGTGGCCCGACCTACGAGCAGTACTTC.

V usage is TRBV6-1 and J usage is TRBJ2-7; 8 nucleotides agree with TRBD1. V lost 4 bases, J lost 7 bases, and 9 bases stayed unmatched. The CDR3 runs to 14 residues. The germline gives CDR1 MNHNS, CDR2 SASEGT. CDR3 DNA sequence: TGTGCCAGCAGTGGGTGGCAGGGGGCGGAGGAGCAGTACTTC. It is translated as CASSGWQGAEEQYF.

The gene calls are TRBV30 and TRBJ1-1, with D hard to call. The germline V and J ends were trimmed by 3 bases and 0 bases, with 8 bases remaining between them. This CDR3 comprises 13 residues. Per germline, CDR1 GTSNPN and CDR2 SVGIG (reference sequence). CDR3 loop: CAWSRALNTEAFF. The CDR3 nucleotides are TGTGCCTGGAGCCGGGCCCTGAACACTGAAGCTTTCTTT. Full variable domain (rest looked up from reference TRBV30 and TRBJ1-1): SQTIHQWPATLVQPVGSPLSLECTVEGTSNPNLYWYRQAAGRGLQLLFYSVGIGQISSEVPQNLSASRPQDRQFILSSKKLLLSDSGFYLCAWSRALNTEAFFGQGTRLTVV.

V gene TRBV7-3 combines with J gene TRBJ2-2; D may be TRBD1 (5 bases). V gave up 2 bases and J gave up 5 bases, with 18 bases separating them. Germline V gene data show CDR1 as SGHTA and CDR2 as FQGTGA. There are 17 residues in the CDR3. The CDR3: CASSLSGSAGSTGELFF. CDR3 coding DNA: TGTGCCAGCAGCTTATCCGGGTCGGCAGGGTCGACCGGGGAGCTGTTTTTT.

The V and J genes are TRBV18 and TRBJ2-5, with D tentatively TRBD2 (5 bases). Germline assignment: CDR1 KGHSH and CDR2 LQKENI. The CDR3 totals 13 residues. The V and J ends lost 3 bases and 3 bases respectively, with 8 bases between them. DNA of the CDR3: TGTGCCAGCTCACCTTCACTAGAAGAGACCCAGTACTTC. It encodes CASSPSLEETQYF.

This clone has a handful of counts. The CDR3 is CASVPGGRNSPLHF. CDR3 nucleotides: TGTGCCAGTGTTCCGGGAGGTAGGAATTCACCCCTCCACTTT. The V gene is TRBV28, the J gene TRBJ1-6, with D unclear. This CDR3 is built from 14 residues. Germline V gene data show CDR1 as MDHEN and CDR2 as SYDVKM. V lost 9 bases and J lost 7, with 16 bases in between.

This rearrangement joins TRBV14 to TRBJ1-6; D gene uncertain. This CDR3 is 15 amino acids long. V lost 0 bases, J lost 7 bases, and 10 bases lay in between. Germline V gives CDR1 SGHDN, CDR2 FVKESK. CDR3 loop: CASSQEGRTNSPLHF. The CDR3 nucleotides are TGTGCCAGCAGCCAAGAAGGAAGGACGAATTCACCCCTCCACTTT. Combining the CDR3 with reference TRBV14 and TRBJ1-6 gives the whole variable domain EAGVTQFPSHSVIEKGQTVTLRCDPISGHDNLYWYRRVMGKEIKFLLHFVKESKQDESGMPNNRFLAERTGGTYSTLKVQPAELEDSGVYFCASSQEGRTNSPLHFGNGTRLTVT.

The chain combines TRBV14 with TRBJ2-7, with D possibly being TRBD1 (6 bases). Trimming removed 5 bases from V and 6 bases from J, with 17 bases in between. The CDR3 is made up of 14 amino acids. Per the germline V gene, CDR1 is SGHDN and CDR2 is FVKESK. The CDR3 sequence is CASSAKIVGGEQYF. The CDR3 DNA reads as TGTGCCAGCAGCGCGAAGATCGTAGGGGGCGAGCAGTACTTC. The full variable domain, completed using reference TRBV14 and TRBJ2-7, is EAGVTQFPSHSVIEKGQTVTLRCDPISGHDNLYWYRRVMGKEIKFLLHFVKESKQDESGMPNNRFLAERTGGTYSTLKVQPAELEDSGVYFCASSAKIVGGEQYFGPGTRLTVT.

This clone was picked up a small number of times. For the CDR3, the DNA is TGTGCCAGTAGTATCCGGGGAGGCAGCAATCAGCCCCAGCATTTT. It encodes CASSIRGGSNQPQHF. The chain has TRBV19 and TRBJ1-5; D gene uncertain. The CDR3 sequence is 15 residues long. The V and J ends lost 3 bases and 1 base respectively, with 10 bases between them. Germline CDR1 is LNHDA and CDR2 is SQIVND (reference sequence).

The genes are TRBV9 and TRBJ1-1; no reliable D call. The V gene lost 3 bases and the J gene lost 1 base, with 10 bases spanning the gap. The CDR3 consists of 14 residues. Germline V CDR1 and CDR2: SGDLS, YYNGEE. CDR3 sequence: CASSGVAGNTEAFF. CDR3 sequence (DNA): TGTGCCAGCAGCGGAGTGGCCGGGAACACTGAAGCTTTCTTT.

This clone has a handful of counts. J is TRBJ1-2 and V is TRBV7-9, with 7 bases fitting TRBD1. Germline V CDR1 and CDR2: SEHNR, FQNEAQ (reference sequence). This CDR3 spans 16 amino acids. Trimming at V came to 5 bases and at J to 1 base, leaving 10 bases not matched to a gene. The CDR3 protein is CASSPSKTGVNYGYTF. DNA of the CDR3: TGTGCCAGCAGCCCGAGCAAAACAGGGGTTAACTATGGCTACACCTTC.

The gene calls are TRBV7-3 and TRBJ2-2; possibly TRBD1 for D (6 bases). Germline V gives CDR1 SGHTA, CDR2 FQGTGA. The CDR3 covers 17 residues. V was cut by 2 bases and J by 4 bases, with 17 bases left in between. DNA of the CDR3: TGTGCCAGCAGCTTAGGGGCAGGGGTTGGCGGCACCGGGGAGCTGTTTTTT. It is translated as CASSLGAGVGGTGELFF. The full variable domain, its missing parts supplied by reference TRBV7-3 and TRBJ2-2, is GAGVSQTPSNKVTEKGKYVELRCDPISGHTALYWYRQSLGQGPEFLIYFQGTGAADDSGLPNDRFFAVRPEGSVSTLKIQRTERGDSAVYLCASSLGAGVGGTGELFFGEGSRLTVL.

This clone came up once. The chain links TRBV28 to TRBJ2-2, with D perhaps TRBD1 (8 bases). The CDR3 contains 16 residues. The ends were cut back, 6 bases at V and 0 bases at J, with 14 bases in the middle. The germline gives CDR1 MDHEN, CDR2 SYDVKM. This CDR3 reads CASSLTGGANTGELFF. The CDR3 DNA sequence: TGTGCCAGCAGCCTCACAGGGGGGGCGAACACCGGGGAGCTGTTTTTT.

This clone appeared a few times. V gene TRBV5-1 combines with J gene TRBJ2-2; 7 positions agree with TRBD2. The V segment lost 4 bases and the J segment 6 bases; nucleotides outside the gene matches: 9. Germline V CDR1 and CDR2: SGHRS, YFSETQ. This CDR3 has 15 amino acids. The CDR3 reads CASSMDSGGSGELFF. The CDR3 nucleotides are TGCGCCAGCAGCATGGATTCGGGGGGTTCCGGGGAGCTGTTTTTT.

V gene TRBV19 combines with J gene TRBJ1-4; D gene ambiguous. Trimming stripped 3 bases from V and 0 bases from J, with 8 bases between. CDR1 LNHDA and CDR2 SQIVND come from the germline V gene (reference sequence). There are 15 residues in the CDR3. CDR3 nucleotides: TGTGCCAGTAGTATCGGCCCGGCAACTAATGAAAAACTGTTTTTT. Its translation: CASSIGPATNEKLFF.

This rearrangement joins TRBV5-1 to TRBJ1-1; D remains ambiguous. CDR1 and CDR2 (germline): SGHRS, YFSETQ. CDR3 length: 13 residues. V was trimmed by 5 bases and J by 1 base, leaving 9 bases between them. The CDR3 reads CASRSGSNTEAFF. The CDR3 DNA is TGCGCCAGCAGATCGGGATCGAACACTGAAGCTTTCTTT. Variable domain in full (rest from reference TRBV5-1 and TRBJ1-1): KAGVTQTPRYLIKTRGQQVTLSCSPISGHRSVSWYQQTPGQGLQFLFEYFSETQRNKGNFPGRFSGRQFSNSRSEMNVSTLELGDSALYLCASRSGSNTEAFFGQGTRLTVV.